The clone carrying this T cell receptor beta chain was picked up one time. Assay: immunoSEQ multiplex PCR; the TCRdb copy retains only in-frame clones and omits some. The sample has 45,000 to 60,000 clones, approximately 86% seen once. The data originate from a study of blood T cell repertoires in COVID-19. Trimming left V 6 bases short and J 2 bases short, with 11 bases between. The CDR3 covers 13 residues. CDR1 is MNHEY, CDR2 SMNVEV, per germline (reference sequence). The sequence was obtained from a human donor with active COVID-19. The donor label of this sample is uncertain. The V and J genes are TRBV27 and TRBJ2-7; no firm D call. Sequencing input: peripheral blood. The CDR3 loop is CASRGHNAYEQYF. The DNA of the CDR3 is TGTGCCAGCAGGGGCCATAATGCCTACGAGCAGTACTTC.